The rows below give T cell receptor beta chains drawn from one sample of a study of tumor-infiltrating lymphocytes in primary liver carcinoma. A single record per CDR3 protein comes from TCRdb applying MiXCR to the multiplex PCR reads. Of approximately 210,000 distinct CDR3 sequences in the sample, approximately 64% were seen once. Sample: peripheral blood. The origin of the receptors is a woman aged 60-70 years with primary liver carcinoma and hepatitis B virus infection. The CDR3 runs from the conserved cysteine through the conserved F or W. D genes are given only for firm matches. The size entry is marked missing in some rows and otherwise reads once, few, many or a size class.

V gene: TRBV11-1; D gene: TRBD2; J gene: TRBJ2-1; clone size: NA; CDR3 protein: CASSSGLAGAFSPHNEQFF; CDR3 DNA: TGTGCCAGCAGCTCGGGACTAGCGGGAGCCTTCAGCCCCCACAATGAGCAGTTCTTC
V gene: TRBV11-2; D gene: NA; J gene: TRBJ2-5; clone size: NA; CDR3 protein: CASSQTGETQYF; CDR3 DNA: TGCGCCAGCAGCCAGACGGGAGAGACCCAGTACTTC
V gene: TRBV28; D gene: TRBD1; J gene: TRBJ2-3; clone size: few; CDR3 protein: CASRGTGGETDTQYF; CDR3 DNA: TGTGCCAGCAGAGGGACAGGGGGGGAGACAGATACGCAGTATTTT
V gene: TRBV11-2; D gene: NA; J gene: TRBJ2-4; clone size: NA; CDR3 protein: CASGRVLKNIQYF; CDR3 DNA: TGTGCCAGCGGGCGGGTCCTCAAAAACATTCAGTACTTC
V gene: TRBV29-1; D gene: TRBD1; J gene: TRBJ2-4; clone size: many; CDR3 protein: CSVVPGQGTIQYF; CDR3 DNA: TGCAGCGTTGTCCCGGGACAGGGAACCATTCAGTACTTC
V gene: TRBV29-1; D gene: NA; J gene: TRBJ1-2; clone size: many; CDR3 protein: CSVVLPGNPWYGYTF; CDR3 DNA: TGCAGCGTTGTTCTTCCGGGAAACCCTTGGTATGGCTACACCTTC
V gene: TRBV7-9; D gene: NA; J gene: TRBJ1-1; clone size: NA; CDR3 protein: CASSGPTKGTEAFF; CDR3 DNA: TGTGCCAGCAGCGGCCCAACGAAGGGGACTGAAGCTTTCTTT
V gene: TRBV11-3; D gene: TRBD1; J gene: TRBJ2-1; clone size: NA; CDR3 protein: CASNPRGTGTYNEQFF; CDR3 DNA: TGTGCCAGCAACCCCCGGGGGACAGGGACCTACAATGAGCAATTCTTC
V gene: TRBV4-1; D gene: TRBD1; J gene: TRBJ2-7; clone size: many; CDR3 protein: CASSLGQGEYEQYF; CDR3 DNA: TGCGCCAGCAGCCTGGGACAGGGGGAGTACGAGCAGTACTTC
V gene: TRBV11-3; D gene: TRBD1; J gene: TRBJ2-4; clone size: many; CDR3 protein: CASSLGRGNIQYF; CDR3 DNA: TGTGCCAGCAGCTTGGGCAGGGGGAACATTCAGTACTTC
V gene: TRBV28; D gene: TRBD1; J gene: TRBJ2-7; clone size: NA; CDR3 protein: CASSQQTGEMFTYEQYF; CDR3 DNA: TGTGCCAGCAGTCAACAGACAGGGGAGATGTTTACCTACGAACAGTACTTC
V gene: TRBV5-1; D gene: NA; J gene: TRBJ1-5; clone size: NA; CDR3 protein: CASSFWAGQPQHF; CDR3 DNA: TGCGCCAGCAGCTTTTGGGCGGGGCAGCCCCAGCATTTT
V gene: TRBV6-1; D gene: NA; J gene: TRBJ1-2; clone size: many; CDR3 protein: CASSEGRGDGYTF; CDR3 DNA: TGTGCCAGCAGTGAAGGACGAGGAGATGGCTACACCTTC
V gene: TRBV5-1; D gene: TRBD2; J gene: TRBJ2-1; clone size: NA; CDR3 protein: CASTPFTSGTSSYNEQFF; CDR3 DNA: TGCGCCAGCACCCCATTTACTAGCGGGACAAGCTCCTACAATGAGCAGTTCTTC
V gene: TRBV7-9; D gene: NA; J gene: TRBJ1-6; clone size: NA; CDR3 protein: CASSLGTPYNSPLHF; CDR3 DNA: TGTGCCAGCAGCTTAGGGACACCATATAATTCACCCCTCCACTTT
V gene: TRBV29-1; D gene: TRBD2; J gene: TRBJ2-1; clone size: NA; CDR3 protein: CSVLDPTSELYNGQFF; CDR3 DNA: TGCAGCGTTTTAGACCCCACTAGCGAACTATACAATGGGCAGTTCTTC
V gene: TRBV4-1; D gene: NA; J gene: TRBJ2-3; clone size: NA; CDR3 protein: CASSFGYANTDTQYF; CDR3 DNA: TGCGCCAGCAGCTTCGGGTATGCTAACACAGATACGCAGTATTTT
V gene: TRBV6-2/TRBV6-3; D gene: NA; J gene: TRBJ2-4; clone size: many; CDR3 protein: CASSLGLLAKNIQYF; CDR3 DNA: TGTGCCAGCAGTTTGGGACTCCTAGCCAAAAACATTCAGTACTTC
V gene: TRBV6-6; D gene: TRBD2; J gene: TRBJ2-1; clone size: many; CDR3 protein: CASSSLAGGNEQFF; CDR3 DNA: TGTGCCAGCAGTTCACTAGCGGGAGGCAATGAGCAGTTCTTC
V gene: TRBV28; D gene: TRBD1; J gene: TRBJ1-2; clone size: once; CDR3 protein: CASSLVGQEYGYTF; CDR3 DNA: TGTGCCAGCAGCTTAGTGGGACAGGAGTATGGCTACACCTTC
V gene: TRBV6-2/TRBV6-3; D gene: NA; J gene: TRBJ1-1; clone size: many; CDR3 protein: CASSYLGGSTEAFF; CDR3 DNA: TGTGCCAGCAGTTATCTGGGAGGGAGCACTGAAGCTTTCTTT
V gene: TRBV29-1; D gene: NA; J gene: TRBJ2-1; clone size: NA; CDR3 protein: CSVAGRGKQFF; CDR3 DNA: TGCAGCGTTGCGGGGCGAGGTAAGCAGTTCTTC
V gene: TRBV11-2; D gene: NA; J gene: TRBJ2-5; clone size: NA; CDR3 protein: CASCLGTGHRAGETQYF; CDR3 DNA: TGTGCCAGCTGCTTGGGGACGGGGCACAGGGCGGGAGAGACCCAGTACTTT
V gene: TRBV29-1; D gene: TRBD2; J gene: TRBJ2-1; clone size: NA; CDR3 protein: CGSMGLAGGVPYNEQFF; CDR3 DNA: TGCGGCAGCATGGGACTAGCGGGAGGGGTTCCCTACAATGAGCAGTTCTTC
V gene: TRBV12-3/TRBV12-4; D gene: NA; J gene: TRBJ2-7; clone size: many; CDR3 protein: CASSSGSEQYF; CDR3 DNA: TGTGCCAGCAGCTCCGGGTCCGAGCAGTACTTC
V gene: TRBV10-1; D gene: NA; J gene: TRBJ2-3; clone size: NA; CDR3 protein: CASSESGTDLTDAQYF; CDR3 DNA: TGCGCCAGCAGTGAGTCGGGGACTGATCTCACAGATGCGCAGTATTTT
V gene: TRBV29-1; D gene: NA; J gene: TRBJ1-2; clone size: NA; CDR3 protein: CSVGGGGNYGYPF; CDR3 DNA: TGTAGCGTTGGTGGGGGGGGGAACTATGGCTACCCCTTC
V gene: TRBV5-1; D gene: TRBD1; J gene: TRBJ2-7; clone size: NA; CDR3 protein: CPSSLDRVYSYEQYF; CDR3 DNA: TGCCCCAGCAGCTTGGACAGGGTATACTCCTACGAGCAGTACTTC
V gene: TRBV28; D gene: NA; J gene: TRBJ2-1; clone size: once; CDR3 protein: CASSVYRVRPPNEQFF; CDR3 DNA: TGTGCCAGCAGTGTCTACAGGGTCCGTCCACCCAATGAGCAGTTCTTC
V gene: TRBV7-8; D gene: NA; J gene: TRBJ2-5; clone size: few; CDR3 protein: CASSLVGCQETQYF; CDR3 DNA: TGTGCCAGCAGCTTAGTGGGTTGCCAAGAGACCCAGTACTTC
V gene: TRBV28; D gene: NA; J gene: TRBJ1-2; clone size: NA; CDR3 protein: CASSQAIWSGYAF; CDR3 DNA: TGTGCCAGCAGCCAAGCGATTTGGTCCGGCTACGCCTTC
V gene: TRBV28; D gene: NA; J gene: TRBJ1-5; clone size: NA; CDR3 protein: CASSLLSGGDQPRHF; CDR3 DNA: TGTGCCAGCAGTTTATTGAGCGGGGGGGATCAGCCCCGGCATTTT
V gene: TRBV29-1; D gene: TRBD1; J gene: TRBJ2-1; clone size: NA; CDR3 protein: CSDEGGTGANEQFF; CDR3 DNA: TGCAGCGATGAAGGAGGCACAGGGGCCAATGAGCAGTTCTTC
V gene: TRBV30; D gene: NA; J gene: TRBJ1-4; clone size: few; CDR3 protein: CAWSSGTRSGKLFF; CDR3 DNA: TGTGCCTGGAGTTCCGGGACAAGGAGCGGAAAACTGTTTTTT
V gene: TRBV11-2; D gene: TRBD2; J gene: TRBJ2-1; clone size: once; CDR3 protein: CTSSSPGTILDEQFF; CDR3 DNA: TGTACAAGCAGCTCCCCCGGGACTATCCTGGATGAGCAGTTCTTC
V gene: TRBV28; D gene: TRBD2; J gene: TRBJ2-5; clone size: few; CDR3 protein: CASNSGSFETQYF; CDR3 DNA: TGTGCCAGCAATAGCGGGAGTTTCGAGACCCAGTACTTC
V gene: TRBV12-3/TRBV12-4; D gene: TRBD1; J gene: TRBJ1-2; clone size: NA; CDR3 protein: CASSPTGGGYSYTF; CDR3 DNA: TGTGCCAGCAGCCCGACAGGGGGCGGCTATAGCTACACATTC
V gene: TRBV25-1; D gene: TRBD1; J gene: TRBJ1-2; clone size: NA; CDR3 protein: CASSHRGQWAGYTF; CDR3 DNA: TGTGCCAGCAGCCACAGGGGGCAATGGGCTGGCTACACCTTC
V gene: TRBV28; D gene: NA; J gene: TRBJ1-5; clone size: once; CDR3 protein: CASNRDGAYQPQHF; CDR3 DNA: TGTGCCAGCAACCGCGATGGGGCCTATCAGCCCCAGCATTTT
V gene: TRBV6-5; D gene: NA; J gene: TRBJ1-1; clone size: once; CDR3 protein: CASSYMRLTEAFF; CDR3 DNA: TGTGCCAGCAGTTACATGCGACTCACTGAAGCTTTCTTC
V gene: TRBV11-1; D gene: NA; J gene: TRBJ2-7; clone size: few; CDR3 protein: CASSLNSHEQYF; CDR3 DNA: TGTGCCAGCAGCTTGAACTCCCACGAGCAGTACTTC
V gene: TRBV12-5; D gene: NA; J gene: TRBJ1-5; clone size: NA; CDR3 protein: CASGLVLPGAGNQPQHF; CDR3 DNA: TGTGCTAGTGGTTTGGTACTACCAGGGGCGGGCAATCAGCCCCAGCATTTT
V gene: TRBV29-1; D gene: NA; J gene: TRBJ2-1; clone size: NA; CDR3 protein: CSVGYRGYNELFF; CDR3 DNA: TGCAGCGTTGGCTATCGGGGATACAATGAGCTGTTCTTT
V gene: TRBV20-1; D gene: NA; J gene: TRBJ2-1; clone size: NA; CDR3 protein: CSAKGEGSYNEQSF; CDR3 DNA: TGCAGTGCTAAGGGGGAGGGATCCTACAATGAGCAGTCCTTC
V gene: TRBV4-1; D gene: NA; J gene: TRBJ2-5; clone size: NA; CDR3 protein: CASSPRNRVFRKTQYF; CDR3 DNA: TGCGCCAGCAGCCCCCGGAATAGGGTATTCAGGAAGACCCAGTACTTC
V gene: TRBV11-1; D gene: NA; J gene: TRBJ1-2; clone size: NA; CDR3 protein: CASSFDRTYGCTF; CDR3 DNA: TGTGCCAGCAGCTTCGACAGGACCTATGGCTGCACCTTC
V gene: TRBV6-6; D gene: TRBD1; J gene: TRBJ2-7; clone size: NA; CDR3 protein: CASSYPGTAPSYEQYF; CDR3 DNA: TGTGCCAGCAGTTACCCTGGGACAGCCCCCTCCTACGAGCAGTACTTC
V gene: TRBV11-3; D gene: TRBD2; J gene: TRBJ2-1; clone size: NA; CDR3 protein: CVNSLGSLAGGNEQFF; CDR3 DNA: TGTGTCAACAGCTTAGGGTCTCTAGCGGGAGGCAATGAGCAGTTCTTC
V gene: TRBV25-1; D gene: TRBD2; J gene: TRBJ2-4; clone size: NA; CDR3 protein: CASSGGLAGGPKNIQYF; CDR3 DNA: TGTGCCAGCAGCGGGGGACTAGCGGGAGGCCCCAAAAACATTCAGTACTTC
V gene: TRBV12-3/TRBV12-4; D gene: TRBD1; J gene: TRBJ2-7; clone size: NA; CDR3 protein: CASSRQDREYKQYF; CDR3 DNA: TGTGCCAGCAGCCGACAGGACAGGGAATACAAGCAGTACTTC
V gene: TRBV4-1; D gene: NA; J gene: TRBJ1-2; clone size: NA; CDR3 protein: CASSHTGTRNYGYTF; CDR3 DNA: TGCGCCAGCAGCCACACCGGGACACGGAACTATGGCTACACCTTC
V gene: TRBV4-1; D gene: TRBD2; J gene: TRBJ2-3; clone size: NA; CDR3 protein: CAAGVGGPTDMQYF; CDR3 DNA: TGCGCCGCGGGAGTGGGAGGCCCCACAGATATGCAGTATTTT